These 25 T cell receptor beta chains were all obtained from the same sample, sequenced in a study of T cell repertoires in cytomegalovirus infection. These receptors are not linked to any known antigen. TCRdb used MiXCR to reprocess the reads, holding one entry per CDR3 protein. This table has approximately 910,000 distinct CDR3 sequences, roughly 31% appearing once. The material was cultured CD8+ T cells from PBMCs, obtained from culture after CMV antigen stimulation. The receptors were gathered from a human donor in good health (CMV status not recorded). Some clones in this sample may be carry-over from other donors' samples.

The chain joins TRBV11-3 to TRBJ2-7; 8 bases align to TRBD2. V lost 4 bases, J lost 0 bases, and 11 bases stayed unmatched. CDR3 length: 17 residues. The germline V gene has CDR1 SGHNT and CDR2 YENEEA. CDR3 in amino acids: CASSSYRSGASSYEQYF. In nucleotides, the CDR3 is TGTGCCAGCAGCTCCTATCGTAGCGGGGCCAGCTCCTACGAGCAGTACTTC.

On this clonotype itself: Sequence at one end of the junction differs from germline and may be a read error. This chain links TRBV7-7 with TRBJ2-5, with D possibly matching TRBD1 (5 bases). In germline, CDR1 is SSHAT, CDR2 FNYEAQ (reference sequence). CDR3 length: 15 residues. The CDR3 region is CASSLRGFPRETQYF. The CDR3 nucleotides are TGTGCTAGCAGCTTAAGGGGCTTCCCTCGGGAGACCCAGTACTTC. Looking up the rest from reference TRBV7-7 and TRBJ2-5 gives the full variable domain: GAGVSQSPRYKVTKRGQDVTLRCDPISSHATLYWYQQALGQGPEFLTYFNYEAQPDKSGLPSDRFSAERPEGSISTLTIQRTEQRDSAMYRCASSLRGFPRETQYFGPGTRLLVL.

Turning to this clonotype: Just one base apart from a much larger clone, this may be a read error. V is TRBV7-9 and J is TRBJ2-2, with TRBD1 identical over 7 bases. The CDR3 is 16 amino acids. V was clipped by 3 bases and J by 6 bases; unmatched bases: 10. The germline CDR1 and CDR2 sequences are SEHNR and FQNEAQ (reference sequence). The DNA of the CDR3 is TGTGCCAGCAGCTTCGGACAGGATATTCGGCCCGGGGAGCTGTTTTTT. Translation: CASSFGQDIRPGELFF.

This clonotype was picked up a small number of times. V is TRBV6-5 and J is TRBJ2-5, with unresolved D. The germline V and J ends were trimmed by 0 bases and 4 bases, with 3 bases remaining between them. This CDR3 contains 12 residues. Germline CDR1 and CDR2: MNHEY and SVGAGI. The CDR3 here is CASSYSPETQYF. The CDR3 DNA sequence: TGTGCCAGCAGTTACTCGCCAGAGACCCAGTACTTC.

The rearrangement uses TRBV12-3 or TRBV12-4 and TRBJ1-1; perhaps TRBD1 as D (5 bases). The CDR3 is 16 amino acids. V was pared by 5 bases and J by 2 bases, with 18 bases between. The CDR3 spells CASSKGTYQPNTEAFF. CDR3 DNA: TGTGCCAGCAGTAAAGGGACTTATCAACCAAACACTGAAGCTTTCTTT.

The gene calls are TRBV10-3 and TRBJ2-1; TRBD2 matches at 12 bases. The germline V gene encodes CDR1 ENHRY and CDR2 SYGVKD. Unmatched junction bases numbered 4, after V lost 4 bases and J lost 6 bases. CDR3 length: 15 amino acids. The CDR3 sequence is CAISGSSGGANEQFF. The CDR3 nucleotides are TGTGCCATCAGTGGTTCTAGCGGGGGGGCCAATGAGCAGTTCTTC.

This rearrangement joins TRBV20-1 to TRBJ1-4; D is unclear. This CDR3 region has 15 residues. From germline, CDR1 is DFQATT and CDR2 SNEGSKA (reference sequence). The CDR3 sequence: CSKGSQDLRTGKLFF. CDR3 DNA sequence: TGCAGCAAAGGGTCCCAGGACCTAAGAACGGGAAAACTGTTTTTT.

The rearrangement joins TRBV5-5 to TRBJ2-7, with a weak D call TRBD1 (5 bases). V lost 4 bases, J lost 1 base, and 15 bases lay in between. The CDR3 spans 15 residues. The germline V gene has CDR1 SGHKS and CDR2 YYEKEE (reference sequence). CDR3 DNA: TGTGCCAGCAGCCCATTCCAGGGCGGATCCTACGAGCAGTACTTC. Its translation is CASSPFQGGSYEQYF.

This clonotype was found many times. The chain uses TRBV6-1 and TRBJ2-6; D remains ambiguous. The CDR3 runs to 22 residues. Trimming took 5 bases from V and 2 from J, leaving 31 bases between them. CDR1 and CDR2 from the germline V gene are MNHNS and SASEGT. The CDR3 here is CASSSRQPGHKEYRPGANVLTF. The CDR3 DNA is TGTGCCAGCAGTAGCCGACAACCGGGTCATAAAGAGTATCGCCCTGGGGCCAACGTCCTGACTTTC.

The chain couples TRBV7-6 to TRBJ2-7, with 8 nucleotides matching TRBD2. CDR3 length: 15 residues. From germline, CDR1 is SGHVS and CDR2 FNYEAQ. With V trimmed by 5 bases and J by 1 base, 7 bases remained unmatched. The CDR3 is CASSDRGGLSYEQYF. The CDR3 DNA reads as TGTGCCAGCAGCGATCGGGGGGGGTTGTCCTACGAGCAGTACTTC. The whole variable domain, remainder taken from reference TRBV7-6 and TRBJ2-7, is GAGVSQSPRYKVTKRGQDVALRCDPISGHVSLYWYRQALGQGPEFLTYFNYEAQQDKSGLPNDRFSAERPEGSISTLTIQRTEQRDSAMYRCASSDRGGLSYEQYFGPGTRLTVT.

The genes are TRBV12-5 and TRBJ1-2, with D possibly being TRBD1 (5 bases). The CDR3 totals 15 residues. Germline loops: CDR1 LGHNT, CDR2 FRNRAP. Trimming took 2 bases from V and 5 from J, leaving 15 bases between them. The CDR3 region is CASGLPIRDEYGYTF. The CDR3 nucleotides are TGTGCTAGTGGTTTGCCGATCCGGGACGAGTATGGCTACACCTTC.

This chain links TRBV24-1 with TRBJ1-3, with D uncertain. The V end was cut by 3 bases, the J end by 0 bases, with 14 bases between. The germline gives CDR1 KGHDR, CDR2 SFDVKD. The CDR3 length is 17 residues. CDR3 bases: TGTGCCACCAGTGATAGAAGCAGGCAATCCTCTGGAAACACCATATATTTT. This gives the protein CATSDRSRQSSGNTIYF.

The rearrangement joins TRBV6-2 or TRBV6-3 to TRBJ2-7, with a weak D call TRBD1 (5 bases). This CDR3 is built from 16 residues. Germline V lookup: CDR1 MNHEY, CDR2 SVGEGT. CDR3 in amino acids: CASSKTGTNLPYERYV. CDR3 nucleotide sequence: TGTGCCAGCAGTAAAACAGGAACTAACCTACCCTACGAGCGGTACGTC.

CDR3 protein: CASSKQGARTDTQYF. CDR3 bases: TGTGCCAGCAGCAAACAGGGGGCGCGTACAGATACGCAGTATTTT. The rearrangement links TRBV7-3 to TRBJ2-3; 9 positions match TRBD1. CDR3 size: 15 residues. Germline assignment: CDR1 SGHTA and CDR2 FQGTGA. Unmatched junction bases numbered 6, after V lost 5 bases and J lost 3 bases. The full variable domain, its missing parts supplied by reference TRBV7-3 and TRBJ2-3, is GAGVSQTPSNKVTEKGKYVELRCDPISGHTALYWYRQSLGQGPEFLIYFQGTGAADDSGLPNDRFFAVRPEGSVSTLKIQRTERGDSAVYLCASSKQGARTDTQYFGPGTRLTVL.

This clonotype has more than one count but fewer than ten. The CDR3 DNA is TGTGCCAGCAGCTTAGTAAGGTCTAGCGGGGGCCTCCAAGAGACCCAGTACTTC. Translation gives CASSLVRSSGGLQETQYF. The genes are TRBV7-6 and TRBJ2-5, with 10 nucleotides matching TRBD2. The germline gives CDR1 SGHVS, CDR2 FNYEAQ. V lost 1 base to trimming and J lost 1 base; unmatched junction nucleotides: 9. There are 18 residues in the CDR3.

This chain links TRBV2 with TRBJ2-7; D perhaps matches TRBD2 (5 bases). CDR3 length: 10 amino acids. In germline, CDR1 is SNHLY, CDR2 FYNNEI. Trimming stripped 6 bases from V and 11 bases from J, with 11 bases between. In DNA form, the CDR3 reads TGTGCCAGCAGAGGAAGGGAGAAGTACGTC. Translation gives CASRGREKYV.

This clonotype occurred many times. As DNA, the CDR3 is TGTGCCAGCAGCCCGTGGGGGGGAAAAGAGACCCAGTACTTC. Its protein is CASSPWGGKETQYF. The rearrangement uses TRBV7-2 and TRBJ2-5; 7 nucleotides line up with TRBD2. The CDR3 is made up of 14 amino acids. J gave up 3 bases and V 5 bases, and 6 bases lay outside the gene matches. Germline CDR1 is SGHTA and CDR2 is FQGNSA. The full variable domain, completed using reference TRBV7-2 and TRBJ2-5, is GAGVSQSPSNKVTEKGKDVELRCDPISGHTALYWYRQSLGQGLEFLIYFQGNSAPDKSGLPSDRFSAERTGGSVSTLTIQRTQQEDSAVYLCASSPWGGKETQYFGPGTRLLVL.

This clonotype was counted many times. The chain carries TRBV7-2 and TRBJ2-1; D uncertain. Trimming took 1 base from V and 4 from J, leaving 11 bases between them. CDR1 and CDR2 from the germline V gene are SGHTA and FQGNSA. The CDR3 runs 15 residues. The CDR3 loop is CASSLESYPYNEQFF. DNA of the CDR3: TGTGCCAGCAGCTTAGAGTCCTACCCGTACAATGAGCAGTTCTTC.

This clonotype was found a few times. In DNA, the CDR3 is TGTGCCAGCAGTCAGGGGGCCGGGAACACTGAAGCTTTCTTT. Protein sequence: CASSQGAGNTEAFF. This chain connects TRBV27 to TRBJ1-1, with 8 nucleotides matching TRBD1. Unmatched junction bases numbered 3, after V lost 5 bases and J lost 1 base. The germline CDR1 and CDR2 sequences are MNHEY and SMNVEV (reference sequence). The CDR3 is 14 residues long.

This clonotype came up many times. The V and J genes are TRBV7-6 and TRBJ1-2; the D gene is possibly TRBD1 (6 bases). Germline CDR1 is SGHVS and CDR2 is FNYEAQ. This CDR3 spans 13 amino acids. V shed 1 base and J shed 5 bases, with 8 bases lying between them. The CDR3 region has the DNA TGTGCCAGCAGCTTAGTAACAGGGTATGGCTACACCTTC. Translation gives CASSLVTGYGYTF.

The sample holds a few counts of this clonotype. The J gene is TRBJ2-1, the V gene TRBV12-3 or TRBV12-4, with unresolved D. The V end was cut by 3 bases, the J end by 3 bases, with 9 bases between. There are 14 residues in the CDR3. CDR3 nucleotide sequence: TGTGCCAGCAGTTTGATCTCGGACTACAATGAGCAGTTCTTC. Its translation is CASSLISDYNEQFF.

CDR3: CASSVGPDSALYGYTF. CDR3 DNA sequence: TGTGCCAGCAGTGTAGGGCCCGACAGTGCCCTCTATGGCTACACCTTC. This chain connects TRBV2 to TRBJ1-2; tentatively, D is TRBD1 (5 bases). V was shortened by 4 bases and J by 4 bases, with 19 bases between the two germline ends. This CDR3 has 16 residues. Germline V gives CDR1 SNHLY, CDR2 FYNNEI.

CDR3 in DNA: TGCAGCGTTGAAGGGGGCGCTTACTATGGCTACACCTTC. Translated, it gives CSVEGGAYYGYTF. The chain couples TRBV29-1 to TRBJ1-2; perhaps TRBD1 as D (5 bases). The germline V and J ends were trimmed by 1 base and 3 bases, with 9 bases remaining between them. The CDR3 extends over 13 amino acids. From germline, CDR1 is SQVTM and CDR2 ANQGSEA.

The CDR3 loop reads CSVEDLGRGFGYTF. The CDR3 coding sequence is TGCAGCGTTGAAGATCTTGGGAGAGGCTTCGGCTACACCTTC. The chain joins TRBV29-1 to TRBJ1-2; no firm D call. Trimming cost V 0 bases and J 8 bases, with 16 bases left between them. The CDR3 is made up of 14 amino acids. Germline assignment: CDR1 SQVTM and CDR2 ANQGSEA.

In this sample, this clonotype turned up many times. The chain recombines TRBV7-2 with TRBJ2-4, with 13 bases fitting TRBD2. The CDR3 contains 15 residues. Germline V gene lookup returns CDR1 SGHTA and CDR2 FQGNSA. J gave up 5 bases and V 3 bases, and 1 base lay outside the gene matches. The CDR3 sequence: CASSFTSGGENIQYF. In nucleotides, the CDR3 is TGTGCCAGCAGCTTTACTAGCGGGGGGGAAAACATTCAGTACTTC.